Each of the 8 T cell receptor beta chains below was sequenced from the same sample in a study of CD8 T cells in ankylosing spondylitis. General study findings and limits: A TCR beta motif of 7 to 9 highly homologous variants seemed to mark ankylosing spondylitis blood.

TCRdb ran MiXCR on the 5' RACE reads and lists one entry per CDR3 protein. Of fewer than 400,000 distinct CDR3 sequences detected, around 22% appear once; the ten largest clones hold approximately 15%. These receptors' antigens are unknown. The source material was blood, either unsorted or a sorted T cell fraction (not recorded which). Receptors were obtained from a male donor with ankylosing spondylitis.

In its sample, this clonotype was seen a few times. The junction does not match germline at one end; this may be a read error. The chain has TRBV3-1 and TRBJ1-5; D is perhaps TRBD1 (5 bases). There are 12 residues in the CDR3. Germline CDR1 reads LGHDT; CDR2 reads YNNKEL (reference sequence). CDR3 in amino acids: CASSRRDQAQHF. The CDR3 region has the DNA TGTGCCAGCAGCCGCAGGGATCAGGCCCAGCATTTT.

This clonotype has more than one count but fewer than ten. The chain recombines TRBV7-3 with TRBJ2-3; tentative D call: TRBD1 (5 bases). Germline CDR1 SGHTA, CDR2 FQGTGA. This CDR3 region has 15 residues. Trimming cost V 0 bases and J 3 bases, with 10 bases left between them. In DNA, the CDR3 is TGTGCCAGCAGCTTAACGCAGGGAAGGACAGATACGCAGTATTTT. Its protein product is CASSLTQGRTDTQYF. Variable domain in full (rest from reference TRBV7-3 and TRBJ2-3): GAGVSQTPSNKVTEKGKYVELRCDPISGHTALYWYRQSLGQGPEFLIYFQGTGAADDSGLPNDRFFAVRPEGSVSTLKIQRTERGDSAVYLCASSLTQGRTDTQYFGPGTRLTVL.

This clonotype was detected a few times. This rearrangement joins TRBV18 to TRBJ2-1; 9 bases align to TRBD2. Trimming removed 3 bases from V and 8 bases from J; junction bases left unmatched: 2. The CDR3 spans 13 residues. The germline CDR1 and CDR2 sequences are KGHSH and LQKENI. This chain's CDR3 is CASSPREGDEQFF. Written as DNA, the CDR3 is TGTGCCAGCTCACCGCGGGAGGGGGATGAGCAGTTCTTC.

The chain recombines TRBV12-3 or TRBV12-4 with TRBJ2-7; TRBD2 matches at 15 bases. Trimming cost V 5 bases and J 7 bases; bases outside gene matches: 6. The CDR3 runs 15 residues. The CDR3: CASSQGTSGRYEQYF. The DNA for the CDR3 is TGTGCCAGCAGTCAAGGGACTAGCGGGAGGTATGAGCAGTACTTC.

A few counts support this clonotype. V usage is TRBV29-1 and J usage is TRBJ2-7, with TRBD2 matching over 7 bases. CDR1 is SQVTM and CDR2 is ANQGSEA in the germline V gene. V lost 7 bases to trimming and J lost 1 base; unmatched junction nucleotides: 7. This CDR3 spans 13 amino acids. Written as DNA, the CDR3 is TGCAGCGGGCGTCCTAGCGGATCCTACGAGCAGTACTTC. This gives the protein CSGRPSGSYEQYF.

This clonotype was recorded a few times. The chain has TRBV7-2 and TRBJ2-1; 8 nucleotides align to TRBD2. The germline CDR1 and CDR2 sequences are SGHTA and FQGNSA. The CDR3 contains 17 residues. V shed 0 bases, J shed 5 bases, and the junction held 9 bases outside the gene matches. CDR3 residues: CASSLAAGAGLDNEQFF. CDR3 in DNA: TGTGCCAGCAGCTTAGCGGCCGGGGCGGGACTAGACAATGAGCAGTTCTTC.

The table lists this clonotype with a few counts. The chain combines TRBV24-1 with TRBJ1-1; D gene ambiguous. The CDR3 consists of 12 residues. Germline-derived CDR1 and CDR2 are KGHDR and SFDVKD. Trimming took 3 bases from V and 3 from J, leaving 4 bases between them. In nucleotides, the CDR3 is TGTGCCACCAGTGATGGCTACACTGAAGCTTTCTTT. Translation: CATSDGYTEAFF.

V and J are TRBV12-3 or TRBV12-4 and TRBJ2-5; D uncertain. The CDR3 totals 12 residues. V was shortened by 4 bases and J by 4 bases, with 7 bases between the two germline ends. In nucleotides, the CDR3 is TGTGCCAGCAGTTACGCCGGAGAGACCCAGTACTTC. It encodes CASSYAGETQYF.